The clone carrying this T cell receptor beta chain was seen a handful of times. V was trimmed by 6 bases and J by 2 bases, leaving 10 bases between them. The CDR3 covers 14 residues. CDR1 is LGHNA and CDR2 is YNFKEQ in the germline V gene. This specimen comes from a study of T-cell reconstitution after alpha-beta-depleted transplantation in children. Unique molecular identifiers were incorporated into the prepared TCRbeta library. TCRdb independently ran MiXCR on the PCR reads; one entry per CDR3 protein. The sample lists some 500,000 distinct CDR3 sequences; around 18% were seen once. The chain joins TRBV4-2 to TRBJ2-2; no definite D call. This TCR derives from a human donor who donated a stem cell graft to a child with acute lymphoblastic leukemia. Sample: PBMCs from the stem cell graft donor, taken from the stem cell graft. This CDR3 reads CASRVAENTGELFF. For the CDR3, the DNA is TGTGCCAGCAGGGTTGCCGAAAACACCGGGGAGCTGTTTTTT.